Presented here are 17 T cell receptor beta chains from one specimen sequenced in a study of cytomegalovirus exposure and HLA in healthy donors. In the PCR, 60 Vbeta and 13 Jbeta primers were used. The protocol was immunoSEQ multiplex PCR, while the TCRdb copy is restricted to in-frame clones and leaves out a portion. The data show some 140,000 clones, with around three quarters seen just once and more than 4.5% held by the top ten. Sample: PBMCs. The receptor source for this set is a man aged 25-45 years in good health.

This clone was recorded a few times. The gene calls are TRBV5-1 and TRBJ2-5; 7 bases agree with TRBD1. This CDR3 has 14 amino acids. V was pared by 4 bases and J by 5 bases, with 8 bases of the junction left unmatched. CDR1 is SGHRS, CDR2 YFSETQ, per germline. The CDR3 DNA reads TGCGCCAGCAGCCTACAGGGGTTGAGGGAGACCCAGTACTTC. It specifies CASSLQGLRETQYF.

The V gene is TRBV5-8, the J gene TRBJ2-3, with D tentatively TRBD1 (6 bases). Trimming removed 0 bases from V and 4 bases from J, with 6 bases in between. The CDR3 covers 13 residues. The germline V gene has CDR1 SGHTS and CDR2 YDEGEE. CDR3 bases: TGTGCCAGCAGCTTGGGGACAGCAGATACGCAGTATTTT. Its translation: CASSLGTADTQYF.

The chain has TRBV6-4 and TRBJ2-3; the match to TRBD1 covers 12 bases. The CDR3 covers 15 residues. V was clipped by 2 bases and J by 4 bases; unmatched bases: 1. Germline V gene lookup returns CDR1 MRHNA and CDR2 SNTAGT. The CDR3, as DNA: TGTGCCAGCAGTGACCGGGACAGGGGGCCAGATACGCAGTATTTT. Translated, it gives CASSDRDRGPDTQYF.

This CDR3 is CASSTGVGETQYF. CDR3 coding DNA: TGTGCCAGCAGCACGGGGGTCGGGGAGACCCAGTACTTC. V gene TRBV9 combines with J gene TRBJ2-5; tentatively, D is TRBD2 (6 bases). The length of the CDR3 is 13 residues. The germline V and J ends were trimmed by 4 bases and 5 bases, with 12 bases remaining between them. Per germline, CDR1 SGDLS and CDR2 YYNGEE. The variable domain in full, with the rest retrieved from reference TRBV9 and TRBJ2-5, is DSGVTQTPKHLITATGQRVTLRCSPRSGDLSVYWYQQSLDQGLQFLIQYYNGEERAKGNILERFSAQQFPDLHSELNLSSLELGDSALYFCASSTGVGETQYFGPGTRLLVL.

The rearrangement links TRBV5-1 to TRBJ2-3; a possible D gene is TRBD2 (6 bases). Per the germline V gene, CDR1 is SGHRS and CDR2 is YFSETQ. The V gene lost 5 bases and the J gene lost 0 bases, with 13 bases spanning the gap. The CDR3 extends over 15 amino acids. In DNA form, the CDR3 reads TGCGCCAGCAGTTTTGGCGGGGCTAGCACAGATACGCAGTATTTT. This encodes CASSFGGASTDTQYF.

The gene calls are TRBV19 and TRBJ1-5; no reliable D call. Looked up from germline, CDR1 is LNHDA and CDR2 is SQIVND (reference sequence). The CDR3 is made up of 16 amino acids. V was clipped by 1 base and J by 0 bases, with 10 bases between them. CDR3 DNA sequence: TGTGCCAGTAGTATAGTGACGGGAAATAGCAATCAGCCCCAGCATTTT. It translates to CASSIVTGNSNQPQHF. Full variable domain (missing parts from reference TRBV19 and TRBJ1-5): DGGITQSPKYLFRKEGQNVTLSCEQNLNHDAMYWYRQDPGQGLRLIYYSQIVNDFQKGDIAEGYSVSREKKESFPLTVTSAQKNPTAFYLCASSIVTGNSNQPQHFGDGTRLSIL.

The rearrangement links TRBV5-5 to TRBJ1-2, with a weak D call TRBD1 (5 bases). The CDR3 runs 15 residues. From germline, CDR1 is SGHKS and CDR2 YYEKEE (reference sequence). Trimming removed 3 bases from V and 4 bases from J, with 16 bases in between. CDR3 amino acids: CASSSAWGGIYGYTF. In nucleotides, the CDR3 is TGTGCCAGCAGCTCCGCCTGGGGGGGGATCTATGGCTACACCTTC.

The rearrangement links TRBV25-1 to TRBJ1-1; weak D call: TRBD1 (6 bases). This CDR3 is 13 amino acids long. Germline assignment: CDR1 MGHDK and CDR2 SYGVNS. The ends were cut back, 6 bases at V and 11 bases at J, with 19 bases in the middle. This chain's CDR3 is CASRATGSPHAFF. Written as DNA, the CDR3 is TGTGCCAGCAGGGCGACAGGTAGTCCCCACGCTTTCTTT.

The V call is TRBV6-1, the J call TRBJ1-5; D gene uncertain. CDR1 and CDR2 from the germline V gene are MNHNS and SASEGT. The germline V and J ends were trimmed by 8 bases and 2 bases, with 13 bases remaining between them. The CDR3 length is 14 residues. Here the CDR3 DNA reads TGTGCCAGCGTAGCGGGGTCGGGCAATCAGCCCCAGCATTTT. Translated: CASVAGSGNQPQHF.

In its sample, this clone was seen a few times. This chain joins TRBV28 and TRBJ2-7, with 8 positions matching TRBD2. The germline V gene encodes CDR1 MDHEN and CDR2 SYDVKM. V lost 4 bases, J lost 2 bases, and 7 bases stayed unmatched. The CDR3 is 15 amino acids. CDR3 loop: CASSSPWRGAYEQYF. CDR3 nucleotide sequence: TGTGCCAGCAGTTCCCCCTGGCGGGGGGCCTACGAGCAGTACTTC.

The chain carries TRBV7-2 and TRBJ2-7; 8 positions match TRBD1. Germline-derived CDR1 and CDR2 are SGHTA and FQGNSA. J gave up 1 base and V 1 base, and 6 bases lay outside the gene matches. The CDR3 sequence is 16 residues long. The CDR3 region has the DNA TGTGCCAGCAGCTTAGGCACCGGGACAGGTTCCTACGAGCAGTACTTC. As protein: CASSLGTGTGSYEQYF.

The chain joins TRBV7-8 to TRBJ1-4; 7 positions match TRBD1. Losses at the gene ends were 3 bases for V and 7 bases for J; bases not matched to a gene: 8. This CDR3 comprises 15 residues. Germline CDR1 is SGHVS and CDR2 is FQNEAQ. This CDR3 is CASSFRGGSGEKLFF. In nucleotides, the CDR3 is TGTGCCAGCAGCTTTCGAGGGGGCAGCGGTGAAAAACTGTTTTTT.

CDR3 DNA: TGTGCCAGCAGTTACTGGGGGGGTTCCCCGGGGGATACGCAGTATTTT. Its translation: CASSYWGGSPGDTQYF. The chain employs TRBV6-5 and TRBJ2-3; 7 bases map to TRBD2. The V and J ends lost 1 base and 6 bases, in that order; junction bases with no gene match: 10. The CDR3 consists of 16 residues. Germline V CDR1 and CDR2: MNHEY, SVGAGI.

This sequence joins TRBV2 and TRBJ2-1; 10 bases map to TRBD2. After removal of 8 bases from V and 6 bases from J, the junction contained 10 bases not matched to a gene. The germline CDR1 and CDR2 sequences are SNHLY and FYNNEI. CDR3 length equals 15 residues. The CDR3 loop is CASLKVSGRANEQFF. The CDR3 DNA is TGTGCCAGCCTCAAGGTCAGCGGGAGGGCCAATGAGCAGTTCTTC.

The chain combines TRBV19 with TRBJ2-7, with 14 bases lining up with TRBD2. The J segment lost 0 bases and the V segment lost 3 bases, leaving 7 bases of the junction unmatched. The CDR3 has 18 amino acids. In germline, CDR1 is LNHDA, CDR2 SQIVND (reference sequence). This CDR3 reads CASSITTSGRGSSYEQYF. CDR3 nucleotides: TGTGCCAGTAGTATCACGACTAGCGGGAGGGGTTCCTCCTACGAGCAGTACTTC.

The V gene is TRBV9, the J gene TRBJ2-3; 7 bases are shared with TRBD1. J gave up 2 bases and V 6 bases, and 12 bases lay outside the gene matches. This CDR3 spans 16 amino acids. The V gene's germline CDR1 is SGDLS and CDR2 YYNGEE. The CDR3 is CASNAGMGQYTDTQYF. CDR3 sequence (DNA): TGTGCCAGCAACGCCGGGATGGGACAGTACACAGATACGCAGTATTTT.

The chain carries TRBV29-1 and TRBJ2-7, with D tentatively TRBD1 (6 bases). Germline V gene lookup returns CDR1 SQVTM and CDR2 ANQGSEA. V shed 7 bases and J shed 4 bases, with 11 bases lying between them. There are 11 residues in the CDR3. The chain's CDR3 is CSARTEYEQYF. In nucleotides, the CDR3 is TGCAGCGCCCGGACAGAGTACGAGCAGTACTTC.